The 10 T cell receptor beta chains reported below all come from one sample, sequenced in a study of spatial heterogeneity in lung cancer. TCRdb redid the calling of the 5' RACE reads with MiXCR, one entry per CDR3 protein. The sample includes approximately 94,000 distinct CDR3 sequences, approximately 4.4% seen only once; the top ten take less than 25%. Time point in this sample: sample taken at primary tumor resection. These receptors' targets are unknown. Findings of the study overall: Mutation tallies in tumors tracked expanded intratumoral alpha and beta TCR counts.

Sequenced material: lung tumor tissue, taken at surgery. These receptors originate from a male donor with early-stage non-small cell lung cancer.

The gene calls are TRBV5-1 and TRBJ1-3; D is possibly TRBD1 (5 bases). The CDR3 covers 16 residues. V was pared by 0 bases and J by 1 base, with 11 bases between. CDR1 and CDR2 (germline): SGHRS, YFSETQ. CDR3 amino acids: CASSLEMGPSGNTIYF. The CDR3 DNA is TGCGCCAGCAGCTTGGAGATGGGGCCGTCTGGAAACACCATATATTTT.

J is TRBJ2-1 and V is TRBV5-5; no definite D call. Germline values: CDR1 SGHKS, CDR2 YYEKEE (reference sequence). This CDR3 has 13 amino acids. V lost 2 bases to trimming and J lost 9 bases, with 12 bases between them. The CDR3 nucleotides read TGTGCCAGCAGCTTCGATATGGGAAGTGAGCAGTTCTTC. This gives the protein CASSFDMGSEQFF. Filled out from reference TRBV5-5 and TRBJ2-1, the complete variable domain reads DAGVTQSPTHLIKTRGQQVTLRCSPISGHKSVSWYQQVLGQGPQFIFQYYEKEERGRGNFPDRFSARQFPNYSSELNVNALLLGDSALYLCASSFDMGSEQFFGPGTRLTVL.

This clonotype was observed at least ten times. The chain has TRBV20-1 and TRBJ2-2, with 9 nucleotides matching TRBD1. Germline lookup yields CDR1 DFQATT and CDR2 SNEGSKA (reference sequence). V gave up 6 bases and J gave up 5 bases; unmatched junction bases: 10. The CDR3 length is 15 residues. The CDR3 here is CSASLRDRETGELFF. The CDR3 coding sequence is TGCAGTGCATCTCTCCGGGACAGGGAAACCGGGGAGCTGTTTTTT.

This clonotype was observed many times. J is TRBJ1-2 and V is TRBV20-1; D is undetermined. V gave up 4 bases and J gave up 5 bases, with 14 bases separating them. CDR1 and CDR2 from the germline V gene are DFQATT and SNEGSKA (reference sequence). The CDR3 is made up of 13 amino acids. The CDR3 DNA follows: TGCAGTGCTATAGGCCCGGAAGATTATGGCTACACCTTC. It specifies CSAIGPEDYGYTF.

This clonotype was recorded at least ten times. The CDR3 DNA reads TGTGCCAGCTCCAAGGCCGGGACAGACCTTTTCGGCTATGGCTACACCTTC. This sequence encodes CASSKAGTDLFGYGYTF. The V call is TRBV18, the J call TRBJ1-2; 7 bases match TRBD1. After removal of 6 bases from V and 4 bases from J, the junction contained 17 bases not matched to a gene. The CDR3 runs 17 residues. In germline, CDR1 is KGHSH, CDR2 LQKENI.

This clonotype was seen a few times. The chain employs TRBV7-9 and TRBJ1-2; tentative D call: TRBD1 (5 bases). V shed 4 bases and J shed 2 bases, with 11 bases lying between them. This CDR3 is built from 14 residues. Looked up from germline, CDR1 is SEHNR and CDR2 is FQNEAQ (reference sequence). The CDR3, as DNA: TGTGCCAGCAGCTCTATGGGGCCGAACTATGGCTACACCTTC. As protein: CASSSMGPNYGYTF. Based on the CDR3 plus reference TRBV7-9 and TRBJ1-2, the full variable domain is DTGVSQNPRHKITKRGQNVTFRCDPISEHNRLYWYRQTLGQGPEFLTYFQNEAQLEKSRLLSDRFSAERPKGSFSTLEIQRTEQGDSAMYLCASSSMGPNYGYTFGSGTRLTVV.

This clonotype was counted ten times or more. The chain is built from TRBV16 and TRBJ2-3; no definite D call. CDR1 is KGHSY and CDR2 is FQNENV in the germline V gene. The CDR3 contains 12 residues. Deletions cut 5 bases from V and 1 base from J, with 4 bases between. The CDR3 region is CASSERTDTQYF. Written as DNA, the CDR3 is TGTGCCAGCAGCGAGCGCACAGATACGCAGTATTTT.

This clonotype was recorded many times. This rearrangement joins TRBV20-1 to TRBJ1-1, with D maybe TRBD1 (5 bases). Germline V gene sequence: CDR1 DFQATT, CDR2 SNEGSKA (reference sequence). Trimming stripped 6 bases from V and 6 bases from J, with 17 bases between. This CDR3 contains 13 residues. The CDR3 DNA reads TGCAGTGCAACGACTACACAGGTCGCTGAAGCTTTCTTT. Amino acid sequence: CSATTTQVAEAFF.

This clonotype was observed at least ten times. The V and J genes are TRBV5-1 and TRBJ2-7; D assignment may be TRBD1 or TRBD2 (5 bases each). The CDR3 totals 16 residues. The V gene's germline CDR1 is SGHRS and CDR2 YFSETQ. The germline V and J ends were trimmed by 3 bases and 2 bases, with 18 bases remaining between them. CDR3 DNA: TGCGCCAGCAGCTCTTCTGGCAACCAGGGAGCCTACGAGCAGTACTTC. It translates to CASSSSGNQGAYEQYF. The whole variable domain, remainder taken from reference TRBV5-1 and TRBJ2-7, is KAGVTQTPRYLIKTRGQQVTLSCSPISGHRSVSWYQQTPGQGLQFLFEYFSETQRNKGNFPGRFSGRQFSNSRSEMNVSTLELGDSALYLCASSSSGNQGAYEQYFGPGTRLTVT.

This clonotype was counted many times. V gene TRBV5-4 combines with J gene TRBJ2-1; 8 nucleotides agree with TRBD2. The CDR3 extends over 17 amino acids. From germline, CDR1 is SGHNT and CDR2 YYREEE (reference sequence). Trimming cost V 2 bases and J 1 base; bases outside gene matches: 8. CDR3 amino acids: CASSFSVSGESYNEQFF. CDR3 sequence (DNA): TGTGCCAGCAGCTTTTCCGTTAGCGGGGAATCCTACAATGAGCAGTTCTTC.